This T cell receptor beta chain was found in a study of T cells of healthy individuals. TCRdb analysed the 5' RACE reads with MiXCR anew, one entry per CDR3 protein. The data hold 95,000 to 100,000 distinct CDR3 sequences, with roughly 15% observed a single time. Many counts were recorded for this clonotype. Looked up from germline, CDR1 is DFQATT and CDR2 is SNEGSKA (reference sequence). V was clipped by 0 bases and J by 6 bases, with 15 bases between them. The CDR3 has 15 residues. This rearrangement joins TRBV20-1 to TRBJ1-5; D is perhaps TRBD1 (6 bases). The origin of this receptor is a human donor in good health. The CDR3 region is CSARDHRDLGQPQHF. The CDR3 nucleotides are TGCAGTGCTAGAGATCACAGGGATCTCGGTCAGCCCCAGCATTTT.